These T cell receptor beta chains were read from a single sample in a study of cytomegalovirus exposure and HLA in healthy donors. Measured with immunoSEQ multiplex PCR; TCRdb has only the in-frame clones, and not every one. Of roughly 160,000 clones listed, 70% to 90% were seen once; the top ten hold approximately 2.5%. The specimen was PBMCs. These receptors were collected from a man younger than 45 in good health and CMV-seropositive. Both conserved end residues are part of each CDR3. The order of the fields is clone size, J gene, D gene, V gene, CDR3 DNA, CDR3 protein. A D gene is named only where the DNA matches it firmly. Not all rows give a size; the values are once, few, many and, for expanded clones, a class.

>once|TRBJ2-1|TRBD2|TRBV19
TGTGCCAGTAGTATGGGGCTCGGGGGGAGGATATATGAGCAGTTCTTC
CASSMGLGGRIYEQFF
>-|TRBJ2-3|TRBD1|TRBV5-1
TGCGCCAGCAGCTTGGAAGGGGGCGCAGATACGCAGTATTTT
CASSLEGGADTQYF
>few|TRBJ1-1|-|TRBV5-4
TGTGCCAGCAGCTTGGAGCAAGAGGGTAACACTGAAGCTTTCTTT
CASSLEQEGNTEAFF
>-|TRBJ2-7|TRBD2|TRBV7-2
TGTGCCAGCAGTTACATTAGCGGGATTCGGTCCTACGAGCAGTACTTC
CASSYISGIRSYEQYF
>-|TRBJ1-1|-|TRBV7-9
TGTGCCAGCAGTAAGGGACAAGCGAACACTGAAGCTTTCTTT
CASSKGQANTEAFF
>few|TRBJ1-2|-|TRBV5-1
TGCGCCAGCAGCTCCTCAGGGCGAACTGGCTACACCTTC
CASSSSGRTGYTF
>medium-sized|TRBJ1-1|-|TRBV4-2
TGTGCCAGCAGCCATCGCTCCGGGGGGGACGCTTTCTTT
CASSHRSGGDAFF
>-|TRBJ2-7|TRBD2|TRBV5-1
TGCGCCAGCAGCCAGGGACTAGCGGGAGGGGTCCAGTACTTC
CASSQGLAGGVQYF
>-|TRBJ1-1|-|TRBV7-8
TGTGCCAGCAGCTCTGGACAGTTGACAAACACTGAAGCTTTCTTT
CASSSGQLTNTEAFF
>-|TRBJ2-3|-|TRBV7-9
TGTGCCAGCAGCTTACAGAGCACAGATACGCAGTATTTT
CASSLQSTDTQYF
>-|TRBJ2-7|-|TRBV6-5
TGTGCCAGCACCTCGACGGCGGGGGAGCAGTACTTC
CASTSTAGEQYF
>-|TRBJ2-1|-|TRBV11-3
TGTGCCAGCAGCCCTAGCTCCTACAATGAGCAGTTCTTC
CASSPSSYNEQFF
>-|TRBJ1-5|-|TRBV28
TGTGCCAGCAGTCCTCAGGCTTTCAGAGGGCAGCCCCAGCATTTT
CASSPQAFRGQPQHF
>-|TRBJ1-5|-|TRBV7-9
TGTGCCAGCAGCTTAGGACAGGAGAATCAGCCCCAGCATTTT
CASSLGQENQPQHF
>few|TRBJ1-3|-|TRBV5-6
TGTGCCAGCAGCTTGGCAGGGTTCGGAAACACCATATATTTT
CASSLAGFGNTIYF
>-|TRBJ2-1|-|TRBV4-3
TGCGCCAGCAGCCGAGGGGGTGGGGATTCCTACAATGAGCAGTTCTTC
CASSRGGGDSYNEQFF
>-|TRBJ2-2|TRBD1|TRBV18
TGTGCCAGCTCACCGCGGGGACAGGGGAACACCGGGGAGCTGTTTTTT
CASSPRGQGNTGELFF
>-|TRBJ2-1|-|TRBV30
TGTGCCTGGAGTGTAGGGCAGGGAGGTCTTGAGCAGTTCTTC
CAWSVGQGGLEQFF
>-|TRBJ1-4|-|TRBV5-1
TGCGCCAGCAGTTTTTCCCCTGCAACTAATGAAAAACTGTTTTTT
CASSFSPATNEKLFF
>-|TRBJ2-1|TRBD2|TRBV18
TGTGCCAGCTCGCCGACTAGCGGACACGGGAATGAGCAGTTCTTC
CASSPTSGHGNEQFF
>-|TRBJ2-1|-|TRBV29-1
TGCAGCGTCGCCCGTGGGCTGGGCAATGAGCAGTTCTTC
CSVARGLGNEQFF
>-|TRBJ1-3|TRBD1|TRBV2
TGTGCCAGCAGCGGGACAGGCGCGCAAAACACCATATATTTT
CASSGTGAQNTIYF
>-|TRBJ2-1|-|TRBV4-3
TGCGCCAGCAGCCAGCGGGGAGGCGAGCAGTTCTTC
CASSQRGGEQFF
>-|TRBJ2-7|TRBD2|TRBV6-1
TGTGCCAGCAGTGTTTTGCGGGAGACAAACTACGAGCAGTACTTC
CASSVLRETNYEQYF
>-|TRBJ2-7|-|TRBV10-1
TGCGCCAGCAGCGGGAGTAGTTACGAGCAGTACTTC
CASSGSSYEQYF
>-|TRBJ1-2|-|TRBV28
TGTGCCAGCAGCCACGAGGGGGACCTTCACTATGGCTACACCTTC
CASSHEGDLHYGYTF
>-|TRBJ1-2|-|TRBV21-1
TGTGCCAGCAGCAAGATCAACAGGGGGCAGCAGGGCTACACCTTC
CASSKINRGQQGYTF
>once|TRBJ1-3|-|TRBV7-7
TGTGCTAGCAGCCCAGGGTTGGCTGGAAACACCATATATTTT
CASSPGLAGNTIYF
>-|TRBJ2-5|-|TRBV7-3
TGTGCCAGCAGCACGACAGACGGAGAGACCCAGTACTTC
CASSTTDGETQYF
>-|TRBJ2-3|-|TRBV5-4
TGTGCCAGCAGCTTGTTCTTGGCTACAGATACGCAGTATTTT
CASSLFLATDTQYF
>-|TRBJ1-4|-|TRBV2
TGTGCCAGCAGCACCTACAGGGCCGTGGCAGAAAAACTGTTTTTT
CASSTYRAVAEKLFF
>-|TRBJ2-1|-|TRBV9
TGTGCCAGCAGCGTAGTGGCAGCAGGTGAGCAGTTCTTC
CASSVVAAGEQFF
>few|TRBJ2-5|-|TRBV7-3
TGTGCCAGCAGCTTAGCCCCTACGGAGACCCAGTACTTC
CASSLAPTETQYF
>-|TRBJ2-7|-|TRBV7-2
TGTGCCAGCAGTCCCCCCGGGACCGACAGGAGGGAGCAGTACTTC
CASSPPGTDRREQYF
>-|TRBJ2-4|TRBD1|TRBV6-5
TGTGCCAGCCGGACAGGGGGGGAAAACATTCAGTACTTC
CASRTGGENIQYF
>-|TRBJ2-3|TRBD2|TRBV6-5
TGTGCCAGCAGTTACGGGACTAGCGGCTTTGAGGAGTATTTT
CASSYGTSGFEEYF
>-|TRBJ1-4|TRBD1|TRBV19
TGTGCCAGTAGGAATCCTTTCTCCGGGACAGGGGGCCATGAAAAACTGTTTTTT
CASRNPFSGTGGHEKLFF
>-|TRBJ2-7|TRBD2|TRBV5-1
TGCGCCAGCAGGGCGGGAGATCCCAACGAGCAGTACTTC
CASRAGDPNEQYF
>-|TRBJ2-5|-|TRBV18
TGTGCCAGCTCACCACTGGAAGGAGCCAACTCCCAAGAGACCCAGTACTTC
CASSPLEGANSQETQYF
>few|TRBJ1-1|-|TRBV2
TGTGCCAGCAGTGAAGGTCCTAACACTGAAGCTTTCTTT
CASSEGPNTEAFF
>-|TRBJ1-5|-|TRBV5-1
TGCGCCAGCAGCTTGGACGGGAATCAGCCCCAGCATTTT
CASSLDGNQPQHF
>-|TRBJ2-5|TRBD1|TRBV7-9
TGTGCCAGCAGCTCCGGACAGGGTGAGACCCAGTACTTC
CASSSGQGETQYF
>-|TRBJ1-6|-|TRBV19
TGTGCCAGCTCAGGACAGCCTAATTCACCCCTCCACTTT
CASSGQPNSPLHF
>-|TRBJ1-1|TRBD1|TRBV7-2
TGTGCCAGCAGCTTAGGAGGGGGACAGACGAACACTGAAGCTTTCTTT
CASSLGGGQTNTEAFF
>-|TRBJ1-2|-|TRBV9
TGTGCCAGCAGCACCTTCCCCACAGGTGGAGCTAACTATGGCTACACCTTC
CASSTFPTGGANYGYTF
>-|TRBJ2-7|-|TRBV11-1
TGTGCCAGCAGCTTAGTTCCCTCGGGGGAGCAGTACTTC
CASSLVPSGEQYF
>-|TRBJ1-2|TRBD1|TRBV18
TGTGCCAGCTCAACAGGACAGGGGATCCATGGCTACACCTTC
CASSTGQGIHGYTF
>-|TRBJ2-5|TRBD2|TRBV5-1
TGCGCCAGCAGCTTGGCCCTAGGGAGGGGAGAGACCCAGTACTTC
CASSLALGRGETQYF
>once|TRBJ2-1|TRBD2|TRBV11-3
TGTGCCAGCAGCTCGCCGACTAGCGGATTTTCCTACAATGAGCAGTTCTTC
CASSSPTSGFSYNEQFF
>-|TRBJ1-3|-|TRBV6-6
TGTGCCAGCCAGACAGGCATTGGAAACACCATATATTTT
CASQTGIGNTIYF
>-|TRBJ2-1|-|TRBV11-3
TGTGCCAGCGGCGGGGTGGGTGAGGGTGAGCAGTTCTTC
CASGGVGEGEQFF
>-|TRBJ1-1|-|TRBV11-3
TGTGCCAGCAGCTTAGATCGGGCCAGGAGGACTGAAGCTTTCTTT
CASSLDRARRTEAFF
>once|TRBJ2-3|TRBD2|TRBV7-2
TGTGCCAGCAGCTTAGCCCGGGGGGGAGAGATGACAGATACGCAGTATTTT
CASSLARGGEMTDTQYF
>-|TRBJ1-4|-|TRBV11-3
TGTGCCAGCAGCTCGGGGACTCAGGTCAATGAAAAACTGTTTTTT
CASSSGTQVNEKLFF
>-|TRBJ1-6|-|TRBV11-3
TGTGCCAGCAGCTTAGATTATACAGGCCGCTCCTATAATTCACCCCTCCACTTT
CASSLDYTGRSYNSPLHF
>-|TRBJ2-7|-|TRBV29-1
TGCAGCGTTGAGGTTGGTACTAGCCCCTACGAGCAGTACTTC
CSVEVGTSPYEQYF
>-|TRBJ1-2|-|TRBV29-1
TGCAGCGTTGGGTACGGGGGGAACTATGGCTACACCTTC
CSVGYGGNYGYTF
>few|TRBJ2-1|-|TRBV7-9
TGTGCCACCCAACAGGGCCACGAGTGGAATGAGCAGTTCTTC
CATQQGHEWNEQFF
>few|TRBJ2-7|TRBD1|TRBV5-6
TGTGCCAGCAGCTGGAGGGACAGGATTTACGAGCAGTACTTC
CASSWRDRIYEQYF